The 31 T cell receptor beta chains below were found in one sample sequenced in a study of T cells after yellow fever vaccination. One entry per CDR3 protein, called by TCRdb with MiXCR from the 5' RACE reads. The sample holds about 240,000 distinct CDR3 sequences, 6% to 7.5% seen once. The sequenced sample was CD4+ T cells sorted from PBMCs, obtained 15 days after the yellow fever booster vaccination. These TCRs come from a man younger than 45 who received the YFV17D yellow fever vaccine.

In its sample, this clonotype was seen a few times. The chain is built from TRBV19 and TRBJ2-7; D uncertain. The CDR3 contains 13 residues. Germline V CDR1 and CDR2: LNHDA, SQIVND (reference sequence). Between the trimmed V and J ends, which lost 3 bases and 6 bases, there was a span of 12 bases. This chain's CDR3 is CASSMTFGFEQYF. In DNA, the CDR3 is TGTGCCAGTAGTATGACATTTGGTTTCGAGCAGTACTTC.

The rearrangement joins TRBV10-3 to TRBJ2-1; 13 bases line up with TRBD2. Germline CDR1 is ENHRY and CDR2 is SYGVKD. After removal of 6 bases from V and 4 bases from J, the junction contained 6 bases not matched to a gene. The CDR3 covers 16 residues. CDR3: CAISGQTSGRYNEQFF. CDR3 DNA sequence: TGTGCCATCAGCGGCCAGACTAGCGGGAGGTACAATGAGCAGTTCTTC.

V gene TRBV6-1 combines with J gene TRBJ2-2, with TRBD1 matching over 8 bases. The CDR3 totals 15 residues. Germline loops: CDR1 MNHNS, CDR2 SASEGT. Trimming took 7 bases from V and 0 from J; bases not matched to a gene: 4. The CDR3 DNA sequence: TGTGCCAGCAAGCAACAGGGGGCGAACACCGGGGAGCTGTTTTTT. It encodes CASKQQGANTGELFF.

The chain has TRBV18 and TRBJ2-5; TRBD2 aligns across 7 bases. The CDR3 has 16 amino acids. CDR1 KGHSH and CDR2 LQKENI come from the germline V gene. V dropped 1 base and J dropped 2; count of bases not matched to a gene: 7. For the CDR3, the DNA is TGTGCCAGCTCACCACGTGCGGGAGTAAAGCAAGAGACCCAGTACTTC. The encoded protein is CASSPRAGVKQETQYF.

Many counts were recorded for this clonotype. V is TRBV29-1 and J is TRBJ2-7, with D tentatively TRBD1 or TRBD2 (5 bases each). CDR3 size: 13 residues. V lost 4 bases, J lost 4 bases, and 14 bases lay in between. Germline CDR1 and CDR2: SQVTM and ANQGSEA. CDR3 protein: CSVVPNGGYEQYF. As DNA, the CDR3 is TGCAGCGTTGTTCCAAATGGGGGTTACGAGCAGTACTTC.

In this sample, this clonotype turned up many times. V usage is TRBV20-1 and J usage is TRBJ1-4; D call uncertain. V lost 5 bases and J 8 bases, leaving 6 bases between the germline ends. This CDR3 contains 10 residues. Germline V gene data show CDR1 as DFQATT and CDR2 as SNEGSKA (reference sequence). CDR3 protein: CSALAEKLFF. Written as DNA, the CDR3 is TGCAGTGCTTTGGCCGAAAAACTGTTTTTT.

The chain combines TRBV7-2 with TRBJ1-6; D not resolved. The CDR3 spans 14 residues. The germline V and J ends were trimmed by 1 base and 7 bases, with 8 bases remaining between them. Germline V lookup: CDR1 SGHTA, CDR2 FQGNSA. The CDR3 protein is CASSLGVRNSPLHF. CDR3 DNA: TGTGCCAGCAGCTTAGGTGTCCGGAATTCACCCCTCCACTTT.

The table lists this clonotype with a few counts. CDR3 DNA: TGTGCTAGTGGACATGGACAGGGCGGGCTCAATCAGCCCCAGCATTTT. Its translation: CASGHGQGGLNQPQHF. The chain couples TRBV12-5 to TRBJ1-5; 8 bases agree with TRBD1. The CDR3 extends over 16 amino acids. Germline V gene sequence: CDR1 LGHNT, CDR2 FRNRAP. V dropped 6 bases and J dropped 3; count of bases not matched to a gene: 10. The full variable domain, rest sourced from reference TRBV12-5 and TRBJ1-5, is DARVTQTPRHKVTEMGQEVTMRCQPILGHNTVFWYRQTMMQGLELLAYFRNRAPLDDSGMPKDRFSAEMPDATLATLKIQPSEPRDSAVYFCASGHGQGGLNQPQHFGDGTRLSIL.

The chain recombines TRBV9 with TRBJ1-2; D is undetermined. V lost 0 bases and J 4 bases, leaving 13 bases between the germline ends. The CDR3 is 15 amino acids. Germline-derived CDR1 and CDR2 are SGDLS and YYNGEE. CDR3: CASSVATNSGYGYTF. The CDR3 coding sequence is TGTGCCAGCAGCGTAGCTACAAATTCTGGCTATGGCTACACCTTC.

This clonotype occurred a few times. CDR3 region: CASSSGGLQGKANYGYTF. The CDR3 DNA reads TGTGCCAGCAGTTCGGGGGGCCTACAGGGAAAGGCGAACTATGGCTACACCTTC. This chain uses TRBV27 with TRBJ1-2; tentatively, D is TRBD1 (6 bases). Trimming took off 4 bases at V and 2 bases at J, with 23 bases between the two ends. The CDR3 loop spans 18 amino acids. Germline V gene data show CDR1 as MNHEY and CDR2 as SMNVEV (reference sequence).

The genes are TRBV7-3 and TRBJ2-2, with D perhaps matching TRBD2 (7 bases). This CDR3 is 15 amino acids long. Trimming stripped 2 bases from V and 6 bases from J, with 13 bases between. Germline V CDR1 and CDR2: SGHTA, FQGTGA. CDR3 region: CASSLGGGQAGELFF. In DNA form, the CDR3 reads TGTGCCAGCAGCTTAGGGGGGGGCCAGGCCGGGGAGCTGTTTTTT.

This clonotype was observed a few times. This chain joins TRBV7-9 and TRBJ1-1, with 9 bases lining up with TRBD1. The junction had 5 bases not matched to a gene; V was cut back by 5 bases and J by 4 bases. CDR3 length: 14 residues. The germline gives CDR1 SEHNR, CDR2 FQNEAQ (reference sequence). CDR3 amino acids: CASSHRDRATEAFF. CDR3 bases: TGTGCCAGCAGCCACCGGGACAGGGCCACTGAAGCTTTCTTT.

This clonotype came up many times. The J gene is TRBJ2-5, the V gene TRBV7-2, with TRBD2 matching over 13 bases. This CDR3 is built from 16 residues. The trim removed 4 bases at V and 5 bases at J, leaving 7 bases unmatched. Germline loops: CDR1 SGHTA, CDR2 FQGNSA. CDR3 coding DNA: TGTGCCAGCAGCTATAGGACTAGCGGGAGCAGGGAGACCCAGTACTTC. This gives the protein CASSYRTSGSRETQYF.

This clonotype appeared many times. The chain links TRBV29-1 to TRBJ2-5; D is tentatively TRBD1 or TRBD2 (6 bases each). Germline-derived CDR1 and CDR2 are SQVTM and ANQGSEA. The ends were cut back, 6 bases at V and 5 bases at J, with 22 bases in the middle. CDR3 length: 15 residues. CDR3 sequence (DNA): TGCAGCGTCAGGGGTTCGGAAGCTGGGGGGGAGACCCAGTACTTC. Protein product: CSVRGSEAGGETQYF.

V gene TRBV20-1 combines with J gene TRBJ2-5; D possibly corresponds to TRBD2 (6 bases). The CDR3 extends over 15 amino acids. The V end lost 0 bases, the J end lost 5 bases, and 16 bases lay between the germline ends. CDR1 is DFQATT and CDR2 is SNEGSKA in the germline V gene (reference sequence). The CDR3 coding sequence is TGCAGTGCTAGAGATCCCGGGAGTCCCCACGAGACCCAGTACTTC. Protein: CSARDPGSPHETQYF.

The chain employs TRBV14 and TRBJ1-1; a weak D match, TRBD1 (5 bases). The germline V gene encodes CDR1 SGHDN and CDR2 FVKESK. With 8 bases removed from V and 4 bases from J, the gap between germline ends came to 11 bases. The CDR3 is made up of 12 amino acids. This chain's CDR3 is CASRGGTTEAFF. The CDR3 nucleotides are TGTGCCAGCCGGGGGGGTACCACTGAAGCTTTCTTT.

This clonotype was detected ten times or more. The genes are TRBV9 and TRBJ2-1, with D perhaps matching TRBD2 (6 bases). This CDR3 is built from 14 residues. Deletions cut 2 bases from V and 5 bases from J, with 11 bases between. Per germline, CDR1 SGDLS and CDR2 YYNGEE. The CDR3 DNA is TGTGCCAGCAGCGTTGGGGGGACGAACAATGAGCAGTTCTTC. Translating gives CASSVGGTNNEQFF.

This clonotype was seen at least ten times. This chain joins TRBV6-2 or TRBV6-3 and TRBJ2-5; tentatively, D is TRBD2 (6 bases). CDR3 size: 14 residues. V dropped 7 bases and J dropped 2 bases, with 14 bases sitting between them. Germline V lookup: CDR1 MNHEY, CDR2 SVGEGT. CDR3 nucleotide sequence: TGTGCCAGCATGCCGGGCGGACTACAAGAGACCCAGTACTTC. Translated: CASMPGGLQETQYF.

The table lists this clonotype with many counts. The chain joins TRBV10-3 to TRBJ2-6; D perhaps matches TRBD1 (6 bases). The CDR3 is 19 residues long. V lost 2 bases, J lost 0 bases, and 17 bases lay in between. Germline values: CDR1 ENHRY, CDR2 SYGVKD. CDR3 residues: CAISENPTGIVSGANVLTF. CDR3 coding DNA: TGTGCCATCAGTGAGAATCCGACAGGTATCGTCTCTGGGGCCAACGTCCTGACTTTC.

The V and J genes are TRBV6-1 and TRBJ2-1, with D possibly called TRBD1 or TRBD2 (5 bases each). V lost 7 bases to trimming and J lost 4 bases, with 14 bases between them. Germline V gene data show CDR1 as MNHNS and CDR2 as SASEGT. The CDR3 sequence is 14 residues long. The CDR3 sequence: CASTRDHPYNEQFF. The CDR3 DNA sequence: TGTGCCAGCACACGGGACCACCCATACAATGAGCAGTTCTTC.

The sample holds a few counts of this clonotype. This chain uses TRBV2 with TRBJ2-1; weak D call: TRBD2 (5 bases). CDR1 is SNHLY, CDR2 FYNNEI, per germline. This CDR3 comprises 15 residues. V lost 1 base and J lost 8, with 15 bases in between. CDR3 DNA sequence: TGTGCCAGCAGTGAAGGCCGAGAAATGAGGGATGAGCAGTTCTTC. This translates into CASSEGREMRDEQFF.

This clonotype was observed a handful of times. The chain recombines TRBV20-1 with TRBJ2-5, with 10 bases aligning to TRBD1. The trim removed 5 bases at V and 5 bases at J, leaving 2 bases unmatched. This CDR3 is built from 12 residues. Per germline, CDR1 DFQATT and CDR2 SNEGSKA (reference sequence). The CDR3, as DNA: TGCAGTGCTCGACAGGGGGCTGAGACCCAGTACTTC. Amino acids: CSARQGAETQYF.

This clonotype was counted at least ten times. V is TRBV27 and J is TRBJ2-7; the match to TRBD2 covers 11 bases. This CDR3 is built from 15 residues. After removal of 1 base from V and 5 bases from J, the junction contained 4 bases not matched to a gene. In germline, CDR1 is MNHEY, CDR2 SMNVEV (reference sequence). The CDR3 here is CASSLYSGRDNEQYF. The CDR3, as DNA: TGTGCCAGCAGTTTATATAGCGGGAGGGATAACGAGCAGTACTTC.

This clonotype was seen repeatedly, ten times or more. The rearrangement joins TRBV2 to TRBJ2-2; no reliable D call. The germline gives CDR1 SNHLY, CDR2 FYNNEI. This CDR3 has 12 residues. Trimming removed 7 bases from V and 3 bases from J, with 6 bases in between. The CDR3 spells CASTYDTGELFF. The CDR3 DNA reads TGTGCCAGCACATACGACACCGGGGAGCTGTTTTTT.

This clonotype occurred a few times. The chain carries TRBV7-9 and TRBJ1-4; the D gene is possibly TRBD1 (6 bases). Germline-derived CDR1 and CDR2 are SEHNR and FQNEAQ (reference sequence). The CDR3 is 14 residues long. V dropped 1 base and J dropped 7 bases, with 10 bases sitting between them. Written as DNA, the CDR3 is TGTGCCAGCAGCTTAGAAGGGGGAGTTGAAAAACTGTTTTTT. Encoded protein: CASSLEGGVEKLFF.

This sequence joins TRBV5-5 and TRBJ1-1, with D hard to call. CDR1 SGHKS and CDR2 YYEKEE come from the germline V gene (reference sequence). The V end lost 0 bases, the J end lost 3 bases, and 9 bases lay between the germline ends. This CDR3 contains 14 residues. CDR3 in amino acids: CASSLEQIYTEAFF. The CDR3 DNA reads as TGTGCCAGCAGCTTGGAGCAGATATACACTGAAGCTTTCTTT.

This chain joins TRBV20-1 and TRBJ2-7; TRBD1 might be the D (6 bases). Per germline, CDR1 DFQATT and CDR2 SNEGSKA (reference sequence). The CDR3 is 12 residues long. Trimming took 6 bases from V and 3 from J, leaving 12 bases between them. In DNA, the CDR3 is TGCAGTGCCCCAGGGGCCGTCTACGAGCAGTACTTC. The encoded protein is CSAPGAVYEQYF.

The chain is built from TRBV20-1 and TRBJ2-1; D may be TRBD2 (6 bases). Germline assignment: CDR1 DFQATT and CDR2 SNEGSKA (reference sequence). V lost 3 bases to trimming and J lost 9 bases, with 27 bases between them. CDR3 length equals 17 residues. The CDR3 sequence: CSASLGPLAPRRVEQFF. The CDR3 DNA sequence: TGCAGTGCTAGCCTTGGACCACTAGCTCCGCGGAGAGTTGAGCAGTTCTTC.

The CDR3 coding sequence is TGTGCCTGGAGTGTAGCGGGAGCAGTCGAGCAGTACTTC. Translated: CAWSVAGAVEQYF. This chain uses TRBV30 with TRBJ2-7; 8 bases line up with TRBD2. Germline V lookup: CDR1 GTSNPN, CDR2 SVGIG (reference sequence). V lost 0 bases and J lost 6; bases outside the gene matches: 4. The CDR3 totals 13 residues. The full variable domain, its missing parts supplied by reference TRBV30 and TRBJ2-7, is SQTIHQWPATLVQPVGSPLSLECTVEGTSNPNLYWYRQAAGRGLQLLFYSVGIGQISSEVPQNLSASRPQDRQFILSSKKLLLSDSGFYLCAWSVAGAVEQYFGPGTRLTVT.

CDR3 coding DNA: TGCGCCAGCAAAGATAGAAATGAAAAACTGTTTTTT. Its protein is CASKDRNEKLFF. This sequence joins TRBV10-1 and TRBJ1-4; D gene uncertain. The CDR3 has 12 residues. The V gene's germline CDR1 is WNHNN and CDR2 SYGVQD (reference sequence). Trimming removed 7 bases from V and 5 bases from J, with 8 bases in between.

This sequence joins TRBV5-1 and TRBJ2-7; D possibly matches TRBD1 or TRBD2 (5 bases each). CDR1 is SGHRS, CDR2 YFSETQ, per germline. V was pared by 0 bases and J by 2 bases, with 12 bases between. This CDR3 region has 15 residues. This CDR3 reads CASSLVSGTTYEQYF. As DNA, the CDR3 is TGCGCCAGCAGCTTGGTTTCGGGGACCACCTACGAGCAGTACTTC.